This T cell receptor beta chain was observed in a study of vaccination effects on CD4 cells after COVID-19. Study overall: Participants got two doses of BNT162b2 or mRNA-1273 vaccine.

Measured with immunoSEQ multiplex PCR; TCRdb has only the in-frame clones, and not every one. The data hold 67,000 or so clones, with approximately 70% observed a single time. Viral peptide pools were used in the ViraFEST assay to expand antigen-specific CD4+ T cells, and sequencing came afterward. Upon completion of approximately ten days in culture, CD4+ T cells were isolated. Vaccine recipients lacked prior SARS-CoV-2 infection and had negative nucleocapsid antibodies. Replacing half the medium with IL-2 medium was done on days 3 and 7. V gave up 0 bases and J gave up 5 bases, with 9 bases separating them. The CDR3 extends over 14 amino acids. Germline values: CDR1 KGHDR, CDR2 SFDVKD. As regards this clone: Its antigen is currently unknown.

The specimen was CD4+ T cells from PBMCs cultured with HCoV-OC43 spike peptides, collected before COVID-19 vaccination. The sample's subset: HCoV-OC43 spike overlapping peptide pool stimulation. The chain employs TRBV24-1 and TRBJ2-5, with D unresolved. The TCR was taken from a human donor who received a COVID-19 vaccine. The CDR3: CATSDLLSQETQYF. CDR3 nucleotide sequence: TGTGCCACCAGTGATTTGCTTAGTCAGGAGACCCAGTACTTC.